These T cell receptor beta chains were read from a single sample in a study of blood T cell repertoires in COVID-19. Data came from immunoSEQ multiplex PCR; TCRdb stores just in-frame clones and leaves some out. The table lists about 94,000 clones, about 80% of them singletons, with less than 60% in the top ten. Input material: peripheral blood. Every receptor here comes from a human donor in a cohort sampled during active COVID-19. CDR3s include the opening cysteine and the closing phenylalanine or tryptophan. D genes are given only for firm matches. Some rows mark clone size as missing; the rest say once, few, many or name a class of expanded clone.

>TRBV7-3|.|.|TRBJ1-1
TGTGCCAGCAGCCCAATCCCACAGGGCGAGAACACTGAAGCTTTCTTT
CASSPIPQGENTEAFF
>TRBV5-4|.|few|TRBJ2-1
TGTGCCAGCAGCCCGAGGGCGGATTCCTACAATGAGCAGTTCTTC
CASSPRADSYNEQFF
>TRBV6-6|.|.|TRBJ2-1
TGTGCCAGCAGTTACTCGGCAGGGGTTGGTGAGCAGTTCTTC
CASSYSAGVGEQFF
>TRBV5-8|TRBD1|.|TRBJ2-5
TGTGCCAGCAGCTTTGACAAGACAGGGGGCCAAGAGACCCAGTACTTC
CASSFDKTGGQETQYF
>TRBV18|TRBD2|once|TRBJ2-2
TGTGCCAGCTCACCCCGGACTAGCGGGAGGACCAACACCGGGGAGCTGTTTTTT
CASSPRTSGRTNTGELFF
>TRBV28|.|.|TRBJ2-7
TGTGCCAGCAGTTTCTCACATGCGGGGCAGTACTTC
CASSFSHAGQYF
>TRBV11-2|TRBD1|.|TRBJ1-2
TGTGCCAGCAGCTCCTTGGGACAGGGTCGTTATGGCTACACCTTC
CASSSLGQGRYGYTF
>TRBV6-5|TRBD1|.|TRBJ2-2
TGTGCCAGCAGTCAACCGGGACAGACCAGGGAGCTGTTTTTT
CASSQPGQTRELFF
>TRBV30|.|once|TRBJ1-1
TGTGCCTGGGGGGGTGGGGGCCGCCTGGGGGCCTTGAACACTGAAGCTTTCTTT
CAWGGGGRLGALNTEAFF
>TRBV19|TRBD2|.|TRBJ2-3
TGTGCCAGTAGTAATCTACAACTAGCGGGCGATGGTAGTACGCAGTATTTT
CASSNLQLAGDGSTQYF
>TRBV7-3|TRBD2|.|TRBJ2-2
TGTGCCAGCAGCTTAGGACTAGGCGACACCGGGGAGCTGTTTTTT
CASSLGLGDTGELFF
>TRBV2|TRBD1|.|TRBJ2-2
TGTGCCAGCAGTTTTTCCGGGACAGTCAACACCGGGGAGCTGTTTTTT
CASSFSGTVNTGELFF
>TRBV11-2|.|.|TRBJ2-2
TGTGCCAGCAGCGCCGGGACATTCGGGGGGGAGCTGTTTTTT
CASSAGTFGGELFF
>TRBV18|TRBD1|.|TRBJ2-7
TGTGCCAGCTCGCCGGACAGGGGGAGGGAGCAGTACTTC
CASSPDRGREQYF
>TRBV6-5|.|.|TRBJ1-1
TGTGCCAGCAGTTACTCGGCGGAACAGGGGAACACTGAAGCTTTCTTT
CASSYSAEQGNTEAFF
>TRBV10-3|TRBD2|.|TRBJ2-2
TGTGCCATCAGTCTTAGCGGGAGTAACACCGGGGAGCTGTTTTTT
CAISLSGSNTGELFF
>TRBV18|.|.|TRBJ1-1
TGTGCCAGCCTAGGAGCAGAGACGAACACTGAAGCTTTCTTT
CASLGAETNTEAFF
>TRBV30|TRBD1|.|TRBJ1-1
TGTGCCTGGAGTGATTACAGGGGAAGCACTGAAGCTTTCTTT
CAWSDYRGSTEAFF
>TRBV18|.|.|TRBJ1-1
TGTGCCAGCTCACCCCGGCGGGGAGGAACTGAAGCTTTCTTT
CASSPRRGGTEAFF
>TRBV7-9|.|.|TRBJ2-1
TGTGCCAGCAGCTTACCTGACCTCGGGAATGAGCAGTTCTTC
CASSLPDLGNEQFF
>TRBV5-1|TRBD1|.|TRBJ2-1
TGCGCCAGCAGCTTGCAGTTGGGGACAGGTCACTACAATGAGCAGTTCTTC
CASSLQLGTGHYNEQFF
>TRBV6-5|TRBD1|.|TRBJ2-3
TGTGCCAGCAGGCCCGGGACAGAGACCACAGATACGCAGTATTTT
CASRPGTETTDTQYF
>TRBV7-2|.|.|TRBJ2-1
TGTGCCAGCAGCTTAGCGACAGTGACCAATGAGCAGTTCTTC
CASSLATVTNEQFF
>TRBV5-4|TRBD2|.|TRBJ2-5
TGTGCCAGCAAGGGTGCGGGAGGGCCGAGGGAGACCCAGTACTTC
CASKGAGGPRETQYF
>TRBV19|.|.|TRBJ2-1
TGTGCCAGTAGTTACGGGGGTAGCGTGGGGGAGCAGTTCTTC
CASSYGGSVGEQFF
>TRBV7-2|.|.|TRBJ1-1
TGTGCCAGCACCCGTCTTCTTCCTCCAGGGAACACTGAAGCTTTCTTT
CASTRLLPPGNTEAFF
>TRBV11-2|.|.|TRBJ2-7
TGTGCCAGCAGCCCCCAGGGACAATCCTACGAGCAGTACTTC
CASSPQGQSYEQYF
>TRBV30|.|.|TRBJ1-5
TGTGCCTGGAGTGTACCCCAGTTTAAGAGCAATCAGCCCCAGCATTTT
CAWSVPQFKSNQPQHF
>TRBV7-2|TRBD1|.|TRBJ2-5
TGTGCCAGCAGCTTGGGACAGGGAAAGACCCAGTACTTC
CASSLGQGKTQYF
>TRBV7-8|TRBD1|.|TRBJ1-4
TGTGCCAGCAGCTTAGTACAGGGGTGGGAAAAACTGTTTTTT
CASSLVQGWEKLFF
>TRBV28|TRBD2|.|TRBJ2-3
TGTGCCAGCGGCCCCCCGGGACTACGCACAGATACGCAGTATTTT
CASGPPGLRTDTQYF
>TRBV19|.|.|TRBJ2-2
TGTGCCAGTATGCCCAGAGTGGGAGGTAGCACCGGGGAGCTGTTTTTT
CASMPRVGGSTGELFF
>TRBV28|TRBD2|few|TRBJ2-3
TGTGCCAGCAGTTCCCACATAGCGGGTCAAACAGATACGCAGTATTTT
CASSSHIAGQTDTQYF
>TRBV5-1|.|.|TRBJ2-5
TGCGCCAGCAACGGGGTTGGGGTCAAAGAGACCCAGTACTTC
CASNGVGVKETQYF
>TRBV9|.|once|TRBJ1-3
TGTGCCAGCAGCGTAGGAGGGAGTCGCGGAAACACCATATATTTT
CASSVGGSRGNTIYF
>TRBV28|TRBD1|.|TRBJ1-2
TGTGCCAGCAGTCCCCCGGGACAGACCCTGTTAGGCTATGGCTACACCTTC
CASSPPGQTLLGYGYTF